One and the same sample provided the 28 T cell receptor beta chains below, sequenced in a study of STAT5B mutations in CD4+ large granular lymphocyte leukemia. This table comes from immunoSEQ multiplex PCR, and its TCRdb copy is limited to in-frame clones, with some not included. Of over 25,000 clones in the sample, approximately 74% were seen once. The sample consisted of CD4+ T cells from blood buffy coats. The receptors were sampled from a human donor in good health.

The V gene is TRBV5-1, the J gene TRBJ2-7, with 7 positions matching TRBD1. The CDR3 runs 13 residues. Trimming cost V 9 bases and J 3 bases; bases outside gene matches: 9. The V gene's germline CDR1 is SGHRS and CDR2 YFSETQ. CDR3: CATGWDSNYEQYF. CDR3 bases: TGCGCCACAGGATGGGACAGCAACTACGAGCAGTACTTC.

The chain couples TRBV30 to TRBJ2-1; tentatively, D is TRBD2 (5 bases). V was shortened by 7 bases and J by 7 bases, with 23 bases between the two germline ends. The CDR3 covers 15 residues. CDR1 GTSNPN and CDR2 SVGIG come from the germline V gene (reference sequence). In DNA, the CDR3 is TGTGCCTCTATCTCGATACCATGGCGGAGGAATGAGCAGTTCTTC. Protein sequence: CASISIPWRRNEQFF.

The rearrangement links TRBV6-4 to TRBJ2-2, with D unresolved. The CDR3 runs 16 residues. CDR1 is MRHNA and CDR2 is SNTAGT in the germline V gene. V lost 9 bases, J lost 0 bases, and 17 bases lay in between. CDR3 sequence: CARLRFPWPNTGELFF. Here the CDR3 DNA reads TGTGCCAGACTCCGATTCCCATGGCCGAACACCGGGGAGCTGTTTTTT.

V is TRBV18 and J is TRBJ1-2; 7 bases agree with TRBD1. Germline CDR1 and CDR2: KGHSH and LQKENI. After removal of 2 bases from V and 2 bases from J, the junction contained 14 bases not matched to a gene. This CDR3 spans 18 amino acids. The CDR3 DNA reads TGTGCCAGCTCACCATCCGGGGGCAGGGGGAGAGAAAACTATGGCTACACCTTC. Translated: CASSPSGGRGRENYGYTF.

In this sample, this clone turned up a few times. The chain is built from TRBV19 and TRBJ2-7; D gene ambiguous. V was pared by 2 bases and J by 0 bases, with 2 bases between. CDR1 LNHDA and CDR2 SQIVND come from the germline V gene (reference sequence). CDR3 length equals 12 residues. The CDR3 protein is CASSINSYEQYF. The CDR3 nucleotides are TGTGCCAGTAGTATAAACTCCTACGAGCAGTACTTC.

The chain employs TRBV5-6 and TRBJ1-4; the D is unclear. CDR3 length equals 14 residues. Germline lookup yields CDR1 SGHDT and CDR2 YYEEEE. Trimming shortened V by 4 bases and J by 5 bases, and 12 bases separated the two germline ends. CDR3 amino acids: CASSDEGKNEKLFF. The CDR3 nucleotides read TGTGCCAGCAGCGACGAGGGAAAGAATGAAAAACTGTTTTTT. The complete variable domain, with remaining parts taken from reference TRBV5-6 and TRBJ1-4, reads DAGVTQSPTHLIKTRGQQVTLRCSPKSGHDTVSWYQQALGQGPQFIFQYYEEEERQRGNFPDRFSGHQFPNYSSELNVNALLLGDSALYLCASSDEGKNEKLFFGSGTQLSVL.

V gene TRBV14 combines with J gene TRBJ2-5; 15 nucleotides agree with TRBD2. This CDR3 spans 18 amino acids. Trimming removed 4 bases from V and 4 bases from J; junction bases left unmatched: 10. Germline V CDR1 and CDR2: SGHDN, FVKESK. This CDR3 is CASSLGLAGGGRRETQYF. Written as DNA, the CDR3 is TGTGCCAGCAGCCTCGGACTAGCGGGAGGGGGCCGGCGAGAGACCCAGTACTTC.

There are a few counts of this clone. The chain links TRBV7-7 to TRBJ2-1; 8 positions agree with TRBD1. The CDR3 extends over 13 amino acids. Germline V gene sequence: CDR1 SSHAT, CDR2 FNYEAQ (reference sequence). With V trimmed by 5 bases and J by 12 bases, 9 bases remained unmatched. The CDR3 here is CASSRDRSNPQFF. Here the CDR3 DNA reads TGTGCCAGCAGCCGGGACAGGAGCAATCCGCAGTTCTTC. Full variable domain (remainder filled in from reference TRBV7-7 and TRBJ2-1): GAGVSQSPRYKVTKRGQDVTLRCDPISSHATLYWYQQALGQGPEFLTYFNYEAQPDKSGLPSDRFSAERPEGSISTLTIQRTEQRDSAMYRCASSRDRSNPQFFGPGTRLTVL.

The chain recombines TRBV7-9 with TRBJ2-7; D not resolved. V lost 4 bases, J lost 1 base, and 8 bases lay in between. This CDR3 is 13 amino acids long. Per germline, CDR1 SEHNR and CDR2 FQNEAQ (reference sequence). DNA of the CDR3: TGTGCCAGCAGCTCCTCAGAGTCCTACGAGCAGTACTTC. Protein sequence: CASSSSESYEQYF.

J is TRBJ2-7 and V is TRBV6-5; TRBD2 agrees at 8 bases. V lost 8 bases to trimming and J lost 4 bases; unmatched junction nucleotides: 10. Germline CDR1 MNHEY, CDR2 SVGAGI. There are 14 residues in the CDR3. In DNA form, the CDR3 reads TGTGCCAGCTCCCGGGAGGGGCTCAGTTACGAGCAGTACTTC. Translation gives CASSREGLSYEQYF.

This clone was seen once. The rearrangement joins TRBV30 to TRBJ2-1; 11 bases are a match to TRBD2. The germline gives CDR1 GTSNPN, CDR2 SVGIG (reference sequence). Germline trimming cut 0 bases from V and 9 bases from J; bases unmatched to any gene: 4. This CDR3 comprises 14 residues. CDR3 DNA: TGTGCCTGGAGTGTACTAGCGGGAGCATTTGAGCAGTTCTTC. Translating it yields CAWSVLAGAFEQFF.

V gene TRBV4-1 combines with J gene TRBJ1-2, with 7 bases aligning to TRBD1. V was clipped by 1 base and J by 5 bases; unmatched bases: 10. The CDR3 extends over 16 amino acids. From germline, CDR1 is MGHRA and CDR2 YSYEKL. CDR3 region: CASSQVSRDSDYGYTF. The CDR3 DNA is TGCGCCAGCAGCCAAGTAAGCCGGGACAGCGATTATGGCTACACCTTC.

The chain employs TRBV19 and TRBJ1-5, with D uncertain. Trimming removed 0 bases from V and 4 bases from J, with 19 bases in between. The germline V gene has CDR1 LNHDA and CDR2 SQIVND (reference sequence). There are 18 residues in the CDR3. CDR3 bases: TGTGCCAGTAGTATAGAGTACCCGGGCTCGGTAGGGAATCAGCCCCAGCATTTT. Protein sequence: CASSIEYPGSVGNQPQHF.

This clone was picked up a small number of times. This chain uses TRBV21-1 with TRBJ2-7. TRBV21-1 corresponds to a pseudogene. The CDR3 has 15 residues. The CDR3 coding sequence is TGTGCCAGCAGCCAACCCCGGCTGACGCTTTACGAGCAGTACTTC. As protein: CASSQPRLTLYEQYF.

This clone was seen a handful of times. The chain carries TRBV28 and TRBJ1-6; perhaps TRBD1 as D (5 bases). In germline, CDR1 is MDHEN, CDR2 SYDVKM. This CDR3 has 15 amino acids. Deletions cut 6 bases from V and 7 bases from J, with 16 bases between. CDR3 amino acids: CASSPRGMRNSPLHF. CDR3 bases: TGTGCCAGCAGCCCGCGGGGGATGAGGAATTCACCCCTCCACTTT.

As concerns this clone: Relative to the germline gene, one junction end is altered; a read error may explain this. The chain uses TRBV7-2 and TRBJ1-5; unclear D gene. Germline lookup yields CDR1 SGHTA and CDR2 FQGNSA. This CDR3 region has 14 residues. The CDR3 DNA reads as TGTGCCAGCAGCTTAGCCGGGCCCCGGGAGCCCCGGCATTTT. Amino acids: CASSLAGPREPRHF.

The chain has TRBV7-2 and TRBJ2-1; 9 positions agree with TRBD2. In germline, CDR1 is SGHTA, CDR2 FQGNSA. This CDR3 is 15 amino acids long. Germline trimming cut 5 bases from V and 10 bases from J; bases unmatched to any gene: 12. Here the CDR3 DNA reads TGTGCCAGCAGCCAGAGACGAGATAGCGGGGGAGAGCAGTTCTTC. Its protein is CASSQRRDSGGEQFF.

The CDR3 loop is CAWSGEGLAGVTDTQYF. CDR3 sequence (DNA): TGTGCCTGGAGTGGGGAAGGTCTAGCGGGGGTCACAGATACGCAGTATTTT. The chain links TRBV30 to TRBJ2-3; the match to TRBD2 covers 10 bases. Germline trimming cut 1 base from V and 2 bases from J; bases unmatched to any gene: 9. This CDR3 has 17 amino acids. Germline values: CDR1 GTSNPN, CDR2 SVGIG (reference sequence).

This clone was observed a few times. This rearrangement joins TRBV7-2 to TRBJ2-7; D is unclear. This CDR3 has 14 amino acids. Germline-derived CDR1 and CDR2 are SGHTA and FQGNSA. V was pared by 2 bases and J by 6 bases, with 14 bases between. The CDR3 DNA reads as TGTGCCAGCAGCTTAAGACCGTCTGTTGCCGAGCAGTACTTC. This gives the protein CASSLRPSVAEQYF.

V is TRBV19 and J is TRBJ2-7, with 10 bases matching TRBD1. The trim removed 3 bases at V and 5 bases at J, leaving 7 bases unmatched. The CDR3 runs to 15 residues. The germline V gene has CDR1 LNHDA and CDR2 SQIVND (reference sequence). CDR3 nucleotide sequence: TGTGCCAGTAGTATGCGACAGGGGGCGTTCAACGAGCAGTACTTC. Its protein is CASSMRQGAFNEQYF.

DNA for the CDR3: TGTGCTAGTGGTTTTGGGGGGACGAACACCGGGGAGCTGTTTTTT. This codes for CASGFGGTNTGELFF. The rearrangement joins TRBV12-5 to TRBJ2-2; D is possibly TRBD2 (6 bases). Per the germline V gene, CDR1 is LGHNT and CDR2 is FRNRAP. V lost 3 bases to trimming and J lost 0 bases, with 8 bases between them. This CDR3 has 15 residues.

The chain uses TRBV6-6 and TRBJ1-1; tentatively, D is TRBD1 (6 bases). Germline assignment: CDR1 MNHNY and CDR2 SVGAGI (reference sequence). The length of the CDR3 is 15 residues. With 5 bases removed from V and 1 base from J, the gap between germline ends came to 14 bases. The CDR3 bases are TGTGCCAGCAGTACGCGGGGGGCTGGGAACACTGAAGCTTTCTTT. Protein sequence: CASSTRGAGNTEAFF.

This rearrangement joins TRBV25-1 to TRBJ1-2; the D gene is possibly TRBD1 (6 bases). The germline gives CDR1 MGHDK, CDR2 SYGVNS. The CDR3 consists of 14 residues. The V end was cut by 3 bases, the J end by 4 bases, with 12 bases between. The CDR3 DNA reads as TGTGCCAGCAGTGATGACGGGACACTCTATGGCTACACCTTC. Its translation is CASSDDGTLYGYTF.

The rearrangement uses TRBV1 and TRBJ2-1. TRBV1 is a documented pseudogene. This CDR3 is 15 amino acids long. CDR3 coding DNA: TGCACCAGCAGCCAAGAAAAGGATCTCTACAATGAGCAGTTCTTC. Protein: CTSSQEKDLYNEQFF.

CDR3 amino acids: CASSDRGQLFYGYTF. CDR3 DNA: TGTGCCAGCAGCGACAGGGGGCAACTATTCTATGGCTACACCTTC. J is TRBJ1-2 and V is TRBV27; TRBD1 matches 10 bases. CDR3 size: 15 residues. Germline CDR1 MNHEY, CDR2 SMNVEV (reference sequence). Losses at the gene ends were 6 bases for V and 4 bases for J; bases not matched to a gene: 8.

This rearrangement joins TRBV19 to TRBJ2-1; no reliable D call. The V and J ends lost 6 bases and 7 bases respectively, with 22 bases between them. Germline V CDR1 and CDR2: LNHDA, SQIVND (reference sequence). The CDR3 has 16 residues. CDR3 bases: TGTGCCAGTAGCGGGTTAGGCGGTCTGTCGAGGAATGAGCAGTTCTTC. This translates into CASSGLGGLSRNEQFF.

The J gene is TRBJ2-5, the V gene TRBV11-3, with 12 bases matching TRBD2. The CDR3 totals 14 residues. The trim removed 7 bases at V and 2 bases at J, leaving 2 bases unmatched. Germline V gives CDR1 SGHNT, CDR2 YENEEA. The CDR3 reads CASKGLAGQETQYF. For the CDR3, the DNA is TGTGCCAGCAAAGGACTAGCGGGGCAAGAGACCCAGTACTTC.

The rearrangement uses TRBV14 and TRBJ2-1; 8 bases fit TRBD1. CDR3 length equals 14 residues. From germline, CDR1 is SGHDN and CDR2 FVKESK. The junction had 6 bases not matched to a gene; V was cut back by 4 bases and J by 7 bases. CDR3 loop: CASSLWTGRNEQFF. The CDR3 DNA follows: TGTGCCAGCAGCCTCTGGACAGGGCGGAATGAGCAGTTCTTC.